This T cell receptor beta chain was found in a study of cytomegalovirus exposure and HLA in healthy donors. Broader study findings: Segments of the TCR beta V type were, in most cases, productive about 87% or about 30% of the time in an earlier analysis.

To note about this clone: The antigen remains unidentified.

Primers for the PCR totalled 60 Vbeta and 13 Jbeta. Measured with immunoSEQ multiplex PCR; TCRdb has only the in-frame clones, and not every one. The table lists 80,000 to 95,000 clones, 60% to 80% of them singletons. This CDR3 contains 16 residues. Germline V gene lookup returns CDR1 LNHDA and CDR2 SQIVND (reference sequence). Losses at the gene ends were 8 bases for V and 4 bases for J; bases not matched to a gene: 11. This receptor was taken from a woman in her thirties in good health and CMV-seronegative. Source material: PBMCs. This chain links TRBV19 with TRBJ2-2, with 9 bases identical to TRBD1. The CDR3 nucleotides are TGTGCCAGTTGGGGGATCCCGACAGGGGGCACCGGGGAGCTGTTTTTT. It translates to CASWGIPTGGTGELFF. The whole variable domain, remainder taken from reference TRBV19 and TRBJ2-2, is DGGITQSPKYLFRKEGQNVTLSCEQNLNHDAMYWYRQDPGQGLRLIYYSQIVNDFQKGDIAEGYSVSREKKESFPLTVTSAQKNPTAFYLCASWGIPTGGTGELFFGEGSRLTVL.